The following is a T cell receptor beta chain sequence with its context. The germline gives CDR1 LGHNA, CDR2 YNFKEQ. This CDR3 spans 18 amino acids. V dropped 0 bases and J dropped 1 base, with 16 bases sitting between them. These data belong to a study of blood T cell repertoires in COVID-19. Study-level information: Samples taken during acute and convalescent COVID-19 were collected in the United States, Italy and Spain.

Recruitment covered under 25 US areas and drew participants whose ages spanned about 18 to 90 years. Two consecutive negative NP/OP PCR tests, clearance, or resolved symptoms defined Cohort 3 recovery. Data came from immunoSEQ multiplex PCR; TCRdb stores just in-frame clones and leaves some out. The data show 350,000 to 400,000 clones, with 88% seen just once and 1.2% held by the top ten. The TCR originated in a woman aged 18-29 years who had recovered from COVID-19. The chain joins TRBV4-2 to TRBJ2-1; a possible D gene is TRBD2 (7 bases). Input material: PBMCs or T cells enriched from blood (not recorded which). The CDR3 nucleotides are TGTGCCAGCAGCCAAGAAGGGGGGAGGGCTTGGTCCTACAATGAGCAGTTCTTC. Protein product: CASSQEGGRAWSYNEQFF.